The 7 T cell receptor beta chains below were found in one sample sequenced in a study of blood T cells in healthy people across ages. Through a sample-barcoded 5' primer and a J-beta primer mix, a second PCR was run for roughly 6 to 11 cycles. TCRdb fed the 5' RACE reads into MiXCR, producing one record per CDR3 protein. The data show 550,000 to 750,000 distinct CDR3 sequences, roughly 20% seen once. Source material: blood. The receptors originated from a man between 65 and 85 years old in good health.

This clonotype showed up just a few times. A much larger clone differs by one base, so this may be a read error. This chain uses TRBV7-2 with TRBJ2-1; 7 bases align to TRBD2. The CDR3 runs to 16 residues. CDR1 is SGHTA and CDR2 is FQGNSA in the germline V gene. This CDR3 reads CASSLAYGRRLNEQSF. The CDR3 DNA follows: TGTGCCAGCAGCTTAGCATACGGGAGGAGGCTCAATGAGCAGTCCTTC.

J is TRBJ2-3 and V is TRBV2, with TRBD2 matching 16 bases. Germline V CDR1 and CDR2: SNHLY, FYNNEI. This CDR3 has 20 residues. Trimming removed 9 bases from V and 5 bases from J; junction bases left unmatched: 20. The CDR3 protein is CASPMTGLAGGPNVGDTQYF. Written as DNA, the CDR3 is TGTGCCAGTCCCATGACGGGACTAGCGGGAGGGCCGAACGTGGGAGATACGCAGTATTTT. Supplemented by reference TRBV2 and TRBJ2-3, the full variable domain reads EPEVTQTPSHQVTQMGQEVILRCVPISNHLYFYWYRQILGQKVEFLVSFYNNEISEKSEIFDDQFSVERPDGSNFTLKIRSTKLEDSAMYFCASPMTGLAGGPNVGDTQYFGPGTRLTVL.

This chain connects TRBV20-1 to TRBJ2-3; 11 bases match TRBD2. Germline V gene lookup returns CDR1 DFQATT and CDR2 SNEGSKA (reference sequence). After removal of 2 bases from V and 3 bases from J, the junction contained 4 bases not matched to a gene. This CDR3 region has 15 residues. The chain's CDR3 is CSARRLAGHTDTQYF. DNA of the CDR3: TGCAGTGCTAGAAGACTAGCGGGACATACAGATACGCAGTATTTT.

This chain links TRBV20-1 with TRBJ2-3; 10 nucleotides align to TRBD1. The germline V gene has CDR1 DFQATT and CDR2 SNEGSKA (reference sequence). There are 14 residues in the CDR3. J was trimmed by 2 bases and V by 6 bases; bases with no gene match: 5. CDR3 protein: CSAQGQGPTDTQYF. CDR3 DNA: TGCAGTGCGCAGGGACAGGGGCCCACAGATACGCAGTATTTT.

The V call is TRBV20-1, the J call TRBJ2-5; 14 bases agree with TRBD2. The better agreement between TRBJ2-1 and the DNA end casts doubt on the J call. There are 15 residues in the CDR3. In germline, CDR1 is DFQATT, CDR2 SNEGSKA (reference sequence). In nucleotides, the CDR3 is TGCAGTGCTAGCGGGACTAGCGGGAGAGTGAATGAGCAGTTCTTC. Translating gives CSASGTSGRVNEQFF.

The rearrangement joins TRBV20-1 to TRBJ2-5, with 9 bases matching TRBD1. The J call is in doubt because the DNA end fits TRBJ2-7 better. CDR1 is DFQATT, CDR2 SNEGSKA, per germline (reference sequence). CDR3 length: 13 residues. The CDR3 is CSASNRGLYEQYF. CDR3 in DNA: TGCAGTGCTAGTAACAGGGGGCTTTACGAGCAGTACTTC.

The table lists this clonotype with a few counts. V usage is TRBV7-2 and J usage is TRBJ2-5; D is uncertain. This CDR3 contains 13 residues. The V end lost 5 bases, the J end lost 11 bases, and 18 bases lay between the germline ends. Germline CDR1 is SGHTA and CDR2 is FQGNSA. CDR3: CASSPLGGLSQYF. In DNA form, the CDR3 reads TGTGCCAGCAGCCCGTTGGGCGGCCTCTCGCAGTACTTC.